This entry concerns a single TCR beta chain. The protocol was immunoSEQ multiplex PCR, while the TCRdb copy is restricted to in-frame clones and leaves out a portion. The table has 85,000 to 130,000 clones, 91% seen once. These data are taken from a study of T cell changes during pregnancy in multiple sclerosis. Trimming cost V 2 bases and J 4 bases, with 6 bases left between them. This CDR3 has 13 residues. The germline V gene encodes CDR1 MNHEY and CDR2 SVGAGI. The chain recombines TRBV6-5 with TRBJ2-1; D unclear. The clonotype comes from a female donor with multiple sclerosis, enrolled in a pregnancy study. The sample in question was peripheral blood, obtained before pregnancy. The CDR3 spells CASSYDQYNEQFF. Here the CDR3 DNA reads TGTGCCAGCAGTTACGATCAGTACAATGAGCAGTTCTTC.